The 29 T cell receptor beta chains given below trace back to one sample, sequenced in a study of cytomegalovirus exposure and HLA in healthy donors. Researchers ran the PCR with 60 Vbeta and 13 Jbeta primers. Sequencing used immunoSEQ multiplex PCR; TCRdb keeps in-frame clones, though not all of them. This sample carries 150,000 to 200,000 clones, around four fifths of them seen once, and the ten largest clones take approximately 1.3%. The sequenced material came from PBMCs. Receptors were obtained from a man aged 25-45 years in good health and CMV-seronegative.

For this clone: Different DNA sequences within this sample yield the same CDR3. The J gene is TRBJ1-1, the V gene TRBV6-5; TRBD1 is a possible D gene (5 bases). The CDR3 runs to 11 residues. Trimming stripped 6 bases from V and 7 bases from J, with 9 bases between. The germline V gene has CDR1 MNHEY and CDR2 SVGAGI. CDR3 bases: TGTGCCAGCAGCCGAGACAGTGAAGCTTTCTTT. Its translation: CASSRDSEAFF.

CDR3 nucleotides: TGCAGCGTAGGACTAGCGGGACCCGCCTTGGGGCAGTACTTC. Amino acids: CSVGLAGPALGQYF. V and J are TRBV29-1 and TRBJ2-7, with 12 bases identical to TRBD2. Per germline, CDR1 SQVTM and CDR2 ANQGSEA. Trimming removed 6 bases from V and 9 bases from J; junction bases left unmatched: 12. The CDR3 length is 14 residues.

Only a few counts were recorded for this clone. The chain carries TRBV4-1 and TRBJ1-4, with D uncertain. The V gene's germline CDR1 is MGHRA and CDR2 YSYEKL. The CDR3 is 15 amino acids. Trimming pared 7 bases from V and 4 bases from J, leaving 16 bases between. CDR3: CASTPFERGNEKLFF. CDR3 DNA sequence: TGCGCCAGCACCCCCTTTGAGCGGGGTAATGAAAAACTGTTTTTT.

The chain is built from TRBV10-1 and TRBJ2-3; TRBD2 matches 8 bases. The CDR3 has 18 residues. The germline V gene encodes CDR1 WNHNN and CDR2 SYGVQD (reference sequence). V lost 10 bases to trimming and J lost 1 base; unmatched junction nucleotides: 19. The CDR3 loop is CATSLAGGGIQRTDTQYF. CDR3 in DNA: TGCGCCACGTCCCTGGCGGGAGGAGGTATACAACGCACAGATACGCAGTATTTT.

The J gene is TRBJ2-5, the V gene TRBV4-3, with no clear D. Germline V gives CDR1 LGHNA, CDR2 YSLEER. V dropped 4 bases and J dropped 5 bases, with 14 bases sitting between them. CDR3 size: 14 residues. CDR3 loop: CASSRGIAGETQYF. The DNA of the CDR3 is TGCGCCAGCAGCCGTGGTATAGCTGGTGAGACCCAGTACTTC.

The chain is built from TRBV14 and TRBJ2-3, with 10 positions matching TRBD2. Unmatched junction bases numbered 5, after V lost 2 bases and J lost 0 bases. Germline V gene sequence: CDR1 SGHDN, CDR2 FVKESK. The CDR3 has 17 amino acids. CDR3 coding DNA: TGTGCCAGCAGCCAACCTTTACTAGCGGGGAGCACAGATACGCAGTATTTT. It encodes CASSQPLLAGSTDTQYF.

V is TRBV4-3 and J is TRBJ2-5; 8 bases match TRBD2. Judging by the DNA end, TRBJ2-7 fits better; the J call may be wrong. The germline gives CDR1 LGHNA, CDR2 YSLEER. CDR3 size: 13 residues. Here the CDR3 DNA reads TGCGCCAGCAGCGCCGCGGGAGGAGACGAGCAGTACTTC. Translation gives CASSAAGGDEQYF.

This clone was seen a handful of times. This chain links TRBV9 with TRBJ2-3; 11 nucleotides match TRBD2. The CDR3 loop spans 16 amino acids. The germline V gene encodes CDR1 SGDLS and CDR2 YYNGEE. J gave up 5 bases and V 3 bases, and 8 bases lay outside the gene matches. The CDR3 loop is CASSELLAGGLDTQYF. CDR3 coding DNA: TGTGCCAGCAGCGAGTTGCTAGCGGGAGGCTTAGATACGCAGTATTTT.

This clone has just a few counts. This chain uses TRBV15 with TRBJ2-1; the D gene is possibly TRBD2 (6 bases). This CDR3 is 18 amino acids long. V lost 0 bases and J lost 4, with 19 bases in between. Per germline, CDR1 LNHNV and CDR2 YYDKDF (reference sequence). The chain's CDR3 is CATSRDLQALSGYNEQFF. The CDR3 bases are TGTGCCACCAGCAGAGACCTTCAGGCACTCAGCGGGTACAATGAGCAGTTCTTC.

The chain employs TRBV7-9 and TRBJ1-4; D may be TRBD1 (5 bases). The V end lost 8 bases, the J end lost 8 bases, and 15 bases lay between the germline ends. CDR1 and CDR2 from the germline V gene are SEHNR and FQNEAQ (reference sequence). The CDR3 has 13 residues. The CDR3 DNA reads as TGTGCCAGCCAGGGCAGACCTGGCGAAAAACTGTTTTTT. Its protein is CASQGRPGEKLFF.

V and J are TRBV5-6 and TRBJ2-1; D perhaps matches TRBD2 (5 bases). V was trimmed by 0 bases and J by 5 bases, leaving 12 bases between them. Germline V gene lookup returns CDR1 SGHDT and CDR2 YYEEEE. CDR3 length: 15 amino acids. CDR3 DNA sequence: TGTGCCAGCAGCTTGGCACCGGGAAGGAACAATGAGCAGTTCTTC. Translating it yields CASSLAPGRNNEQFF.

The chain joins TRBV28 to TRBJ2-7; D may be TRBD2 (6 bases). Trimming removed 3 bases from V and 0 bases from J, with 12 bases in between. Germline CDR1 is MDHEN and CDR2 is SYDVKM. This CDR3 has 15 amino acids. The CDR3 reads CASSFTGLNSYEQYF. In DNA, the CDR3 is TGTGCCAGCAGTTTCACGGGACTGAACTCCTACGAGCAGTACTTC.

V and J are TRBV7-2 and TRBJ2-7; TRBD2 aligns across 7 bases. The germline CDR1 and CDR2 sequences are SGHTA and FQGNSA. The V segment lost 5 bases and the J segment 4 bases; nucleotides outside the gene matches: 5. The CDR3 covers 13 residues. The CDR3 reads CASSAGTTYEQYF. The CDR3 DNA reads TGTGCCAGCAGCGCCGGGACTACTTACGAGCAGTACTTC.

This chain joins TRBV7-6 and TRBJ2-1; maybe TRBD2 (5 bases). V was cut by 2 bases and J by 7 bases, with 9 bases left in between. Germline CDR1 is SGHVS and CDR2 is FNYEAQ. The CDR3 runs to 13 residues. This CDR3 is CASSLTGLNEQFF. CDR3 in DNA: TGTGCCAGCAGCTTAACCGGACTTAATGAGCAGTTCTTC.

The CDR3 DNA reads as TGTGCCAGCACAGGGAAAGCTGGGGCCAACGTCCTGACTTTC. Protein: CASTGKAGANVLTF. The chain uses TRBV5-4 and TRBJ2-6; D is perhaps TRBD1 (5 bases). The ends were cut back, 6 bases at V and 2 bases at J, with 9 bases in the middle. CDR1 and CDR2 (germline): SGHNT, YYREEE (reference sequence). The CDR3 length is 14 residues.

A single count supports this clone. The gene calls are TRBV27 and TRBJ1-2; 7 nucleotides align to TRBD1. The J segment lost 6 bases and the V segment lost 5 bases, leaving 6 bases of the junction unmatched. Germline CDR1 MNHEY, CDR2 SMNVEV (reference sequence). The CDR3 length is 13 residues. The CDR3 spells CASSPGTVHGYTF. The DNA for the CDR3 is TGTGCCAGCAGTCCGGGGACAGTCCATGGCTACACCTTC.

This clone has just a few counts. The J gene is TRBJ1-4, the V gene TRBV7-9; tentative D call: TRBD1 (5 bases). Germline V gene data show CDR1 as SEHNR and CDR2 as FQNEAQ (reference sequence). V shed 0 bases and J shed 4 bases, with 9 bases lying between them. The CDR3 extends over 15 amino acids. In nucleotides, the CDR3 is TGTGCCAGCAGCTTAGCCAGGGCGGTTAATGAAAAACTGTTTTTT. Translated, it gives CASSLARAVNEKLFF.

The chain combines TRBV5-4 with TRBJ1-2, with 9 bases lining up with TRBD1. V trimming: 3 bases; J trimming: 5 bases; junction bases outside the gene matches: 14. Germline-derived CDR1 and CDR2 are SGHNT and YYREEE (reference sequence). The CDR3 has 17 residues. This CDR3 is CASSWVTGGRAGYGYTF. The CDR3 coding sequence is TGTGCCAGCAGCTGGGTGACAGGGGGGCGGGCTGGATATGGCTACACCTTC.

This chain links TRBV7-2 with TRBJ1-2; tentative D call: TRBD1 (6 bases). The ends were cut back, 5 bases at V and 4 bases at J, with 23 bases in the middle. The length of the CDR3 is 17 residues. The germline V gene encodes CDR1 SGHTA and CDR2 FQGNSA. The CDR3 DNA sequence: TGTGCCAGCAGCCTATCCGAAGACATGCGGGGGGCCTATGGCTACACCTTC. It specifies CASSLSEDMRGAYGYTF.

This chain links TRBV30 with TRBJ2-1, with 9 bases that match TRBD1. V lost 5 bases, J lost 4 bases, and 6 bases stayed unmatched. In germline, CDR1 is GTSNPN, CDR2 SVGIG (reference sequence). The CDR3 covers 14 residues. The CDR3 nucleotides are TGTGCCTGGCTCCGGGACAGGGTGTACAATGAGCAGTTCTTC. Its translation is CAWLRDRVYNEQFF.

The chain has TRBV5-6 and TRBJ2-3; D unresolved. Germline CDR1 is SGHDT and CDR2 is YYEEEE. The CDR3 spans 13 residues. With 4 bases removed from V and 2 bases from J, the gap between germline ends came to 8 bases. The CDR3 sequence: CASSPGHTDTQYF. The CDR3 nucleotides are TGTGCCAGCAGCCCGGGTCACACAGATACGCAGTATTTT.

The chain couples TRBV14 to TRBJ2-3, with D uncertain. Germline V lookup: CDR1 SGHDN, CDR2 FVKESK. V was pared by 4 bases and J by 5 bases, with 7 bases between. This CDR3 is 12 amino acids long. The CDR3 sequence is CASSPLKDTQYF. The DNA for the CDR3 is TGTGCCAGCAGCCCCCTTAAAGATACGCAGTATTTT.

Here the CDR3 reads CASSLIVGGTGSYEQYF. CDR3 bases: TGTGCCAGCAGCTTAATCGTGGGTGGGACAGGATCCTACGAGCAGTACTTC. The chain recombines TRBV11-2 with TRBJ2-7; TRBD1 agrees at 8 bases. Germline V lookup: CDR1 SGHAT, CDR2 FQNNGV. The CDR3 is 17 amino acids. V was pared by 2 bases and J by 1 base, with 10 bases of the junction left unmatched.

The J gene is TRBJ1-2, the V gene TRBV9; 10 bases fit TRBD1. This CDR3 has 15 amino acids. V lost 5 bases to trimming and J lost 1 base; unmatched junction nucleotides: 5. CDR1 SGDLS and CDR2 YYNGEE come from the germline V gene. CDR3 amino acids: CASRGDRGGNYGYTF. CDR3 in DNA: TGTGCCAGCAGGGGGGACAGGGGAGGTAACTATGGCTACACCTTC. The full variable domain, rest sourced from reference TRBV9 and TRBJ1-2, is DSGVTQTPKHLITATGQRVTLRCSPRSGDLSVYWYQQSLDQGLQFLIQYYNGEERAKGNILERFSAQQFPDLHSELNLSSLELGDSALYFCASRGDRGGNYGYTFGSGTRLTVV.

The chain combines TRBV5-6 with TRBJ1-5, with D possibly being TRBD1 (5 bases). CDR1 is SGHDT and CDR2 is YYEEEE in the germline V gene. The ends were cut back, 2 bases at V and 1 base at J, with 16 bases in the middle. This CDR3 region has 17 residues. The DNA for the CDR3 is TGTGCCAGCAGCTTAGGCGCAGGGTTTACGAGCAATCAGCCCCAGCATTTT. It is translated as CASSLGAGFTSNQPQHF.

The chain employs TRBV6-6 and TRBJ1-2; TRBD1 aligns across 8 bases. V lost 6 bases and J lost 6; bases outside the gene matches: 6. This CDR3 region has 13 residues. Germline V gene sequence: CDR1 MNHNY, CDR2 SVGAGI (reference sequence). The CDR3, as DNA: TGTGCCAGCAGCGAACAGGGGGGGAATGGCTACACCTTC. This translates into CASSEQGGNGYTF.

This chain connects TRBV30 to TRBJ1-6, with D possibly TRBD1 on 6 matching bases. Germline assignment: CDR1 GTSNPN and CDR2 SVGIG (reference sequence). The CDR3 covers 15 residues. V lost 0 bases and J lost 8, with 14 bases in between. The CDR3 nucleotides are TGTGCCTGGAGTGTACAACCAGGGGCCCATTCACCCCTCCACTTT. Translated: CAWSVQPGAHSPLHF. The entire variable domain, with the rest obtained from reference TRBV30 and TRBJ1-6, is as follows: SQTIHQWPATLVQPVGSPLSLECTVEGTSNPNLYWYRQAAGRGLQLLFYSVGIGQISSEVPQNLSASRPQDRQFILSSKKLLLSDSGFYLCAWSVQPGAHSPLHFGNGTRLTVT.

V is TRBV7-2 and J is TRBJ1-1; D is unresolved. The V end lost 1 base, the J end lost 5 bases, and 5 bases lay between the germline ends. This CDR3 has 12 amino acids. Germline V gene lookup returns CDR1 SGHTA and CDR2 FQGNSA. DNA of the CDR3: TGTGCCAGCAGCTTAGTGCGGACTGAAGCTTTCTTT. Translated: CASSLVRTEAFF. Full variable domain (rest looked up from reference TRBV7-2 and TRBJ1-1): GAGVSQSPSNKVTEKGKDVELRCDPISGHTALYWYRQSLGQGLEFLIYFQGNSAPDKSGLPSDRFSAERTGGSVSTLTIQRTQQEDSAVYLCASSLVRTEAFFGQGTRLTVV.

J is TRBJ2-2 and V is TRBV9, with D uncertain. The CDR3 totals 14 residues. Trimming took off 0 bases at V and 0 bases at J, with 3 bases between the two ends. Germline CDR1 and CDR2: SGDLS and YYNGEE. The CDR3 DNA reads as TGTGCCAGCAGCGTAGGGCCGAACACCGGGGAGCTGTTTTTT. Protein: CASSVGPNTGELFF. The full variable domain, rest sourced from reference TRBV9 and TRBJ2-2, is DSGVTQTPKHLITATGQRVTLRCSPRSGDLSVYWYQQSLDQGLQFLIQYYNGEERAKGNILERFSAQQFPDLHSELNLSSLELGDSALYFCASSVGPNTGELFFGEGSRLTVL.